Shown below are 18 T cell receptor beta chains from a single sample sequenced in a study of cytomegalovirus exposure and HLA in healthy donors. The assay was immunoSEQ multiplex PCR, and TCRdb's table has in-frame clones only and misses some. This table holds 89,000 or so clones, about 93% found once. Sequences were obtained from PBMCs. The receptors were gathered from a woman in her 30s in good health and CMV-seropositive.

V and J are TRBV15 and TRBJ2-1, with D possibly being TRBD1 (6 bases). The V gene lost 0 bases and the J gene lost 2 bases, with 11 bases spanning the gap. Germline V lookup: CDR1 LNHNV, CDR2 YYDKDF (reference sequence). CDR3 length: 16 residues. The CDR3 protein is CATSRDRGIPYNEQFF. CDR3 in DNA: TGTGCCACCAGCAGAGATAGGGGGATCCCCTACAATGAGCAGTTCTTC.

J is TRBJ1-1 and V is TRBV30; no definite D call. Between the trimmed V and J ends, which lost 2 bases and 0 bases, there was a span of 7 bases. The length of the CDR3 is 13 residues. Germline CDR1 reads GTSNPN; CDR2 reads SVGIG (reference sequence). CDR3 loop: CAWSRNMNTEAFF. CDR3 DNA: TGTGCCTGGAGTCGTAATATGAACACTGAAGCTTTCTTT.

The J gene is TRBJ2-1, the V gene TRBV5-6; the D is unclear. The CDR3 runs 13 residues. The germline V gene has CDR1 SGHDT and CDR2 YYEEEE. Trimming took 5 bases from V and 0 from J, leaving 6 bases between them. CDR3 bases: TGTGCCAGCAGGCAGCGCTCCTACAATGAGCAGTTCTTC. Translated, it gives CASRQRSYNEQFF.

A single count supports this clone. The chain combines TRBV28 with TRBJ2-4, with 7 bases aligning to TRBD1. This CDR3 has 15 amino acids. In germline, CDR1 is MDHEN, CDR2 SYDVKM. V was pared by 5 bases and J by 4 bases, with 8 bases of the junction left unmatched. CDR3 in amino acids: CASSKPGQKKNIQYF. The CDR3 DNA reads TGTGCCAGCAGTAAACCGGGACAGAAAAAAAACATTCAGTACTTC.

The rearrangement links TRBV6-6 to TRBJ1-2; D uncertain. This CDR3 spans 13 amino acids. V was trimmed by 0 bases and J by 7 bases, leaving 9 bases between them. Germline-derived CDR1 and CDR2 are MNHNY and SVGAGI (reference sequence). CDR3 amino acids: CASSYSFLFGYTF. The CDR3, as DNA: TGTGCCAGCAGTTACTCGTTTCTGTTTGGCTACACCTTC.

To note about this clone: At one end, the junction sequence differs from germline, possibly due to a read error. The CDR3 reads CASSLDHRGPFGVF. CDR3 DNA sequence: TGTGCCAGCAGCTTGGATCACAGGGGGCCCTTTGGTGTCTTT. The genes are TRBV5-5 and TRBJ1-1; 9 positions match TRBD1. The CDR3 has 14 amino acids. The germline CDR1 and CDR2 sequences are SGHKS and YYEKEE (reference sequence).

The CDR3 loop reads CASSPRTGQETQYF. The DNA of the CDR3 is TGTGCCAGCAGTCCCCGGACAGGGCAAGAGACCCAGTACTTC. J is TRBJ2-5 and V is TRBV6-6; 8 positions agree with TRBD1. The germline gives CDR1 MNHNY, CDR2 SVGAGI (reference sequence). The CDR3 spans 14 residues. Trimming removed 5 bases from V and 2 bases from J; junction bases left unmatched: 4.

The table lists this clone with a count of one. The CDR3 loop is CSGLAGGTDTQYF. The CDR3 DNA is TGCAGCGGCTTAGCGGGTGGGACAGATACGCAGTATTTT. This chain links TRBV29-1 with TRBJ2-3; 7 nucleotides align to TRBD2. V lost 7 bases to trimming and J lost 3 bases; unmatched junction nucleotides: 7. The germline V gene encodes CDR1 SQVTM and CDR2 ANQGSEA. This CDR3 is built from 13 residues.

The chain couples TRBV5-1 to TRBJ2-1, with D perhaps TRBD1 (5 bases). Trimming left V 1 base short and J 7 bases short, with 18 bases between. Looked up from germline, CDR1 is SGHRS and CDR2 is YFSETQ. CDR3 length: 16 amino acids. This CDR3 reads CASSLSGQGTWNEQFF. The CDR3 DNA follows: TGCGCCAGCAGCTTGAGTGGGCAGGGAACGTGGAATGAGCAGTTCTTC.

This chain links TRBV19 with TRBJ1-1; maybe TRBD1 (5 bases). V was pared by 5 bases and J by 7 bases, with 11 bases between. The CDR3 extends over 12 amino acids. From germline, CDR1 is LNHDA and CDR2 SQIVND (reference sequence). CDR3 residues: CASSSRGGEAFF. CDR3 DNA: TGTGCCAGTAGTTCCCGGGGGGGTGAAGCTTTCTTT.

The chain carries TRBV6-5 and TRBJ1-1, with D tentatively TRBD1 (5 bases). The CDR3 sequence is 14 residues long. Trimming took 0 bases from V and 4 from J, leaving 9 bases between them. Germline CDR1 is MNHEY and CDR2 is SVGAGI. The CDR3 nucleotides read TGTGCCAGCAGTTACTCCGGGCAGGGCACTGAAGCTTTCTTT. It encodes CASSYSGQGTEAFF.

This clone was picked up one time. V gene TRBV5-6 combines with J gene TRBJ2-5; D may be TRBD1 (6 bases). The CDR3 spans 15 residues. The V end was cut by 1 base, the J end by 1 base, with 11 bases between. Germline V CDR1 and CDR2: SGHDT, YYEEEE. For the CDR3, the DNA is TGTGCCAGCAGCTTGACAGGGAAACCCCAAGAGACCCAGTACTTC. It yields the protein CASSLTGKPQETQYF.

This clone was seen a single time. This sequence joins TRBV6-6 and TRBJ2-3; D perhaps matches TRBD2 (6 bases). V dropped 6 bases and J dropped 1 base, with 11 bases sitting between them. The CDR3 covers 14 residues. Germline V lookup: CDR1 MNHNY, CDR2 SVGAGI (reference sequence). CDR3 in amino acids: CASSPGTGTDTQYF. CDR3 sequence (DNA): TGTGCCAGCAGCCCCGGGACTGGCACAGATACGCAGTATTTT.

This chain joins TRBV11-1 and TRBJ2-2, with D possibly being TRBD2 (6 bases). Trimming took off 7 bases at V and 4 bases at J, with 16 bases between the two ends. The length of the CDR3 is 15 residues. Germline values: CDR1 SGHAT, CDR2 FQDESV (reference sequence). In nucleotides, the CDR3 is TGTGCCAGCAAGTCGGGGAGGATTCGCACCGGGGAGCTGTTTTTT. It yields the protein CASKSGRIRTGELFF.

This chain links TRBV6-5 with TRBJ1-2; D unclear. Germline values: CDR1 MNHEY, CDR2 SVGAGI. V lost 5 bases and J 5 bases, leaving 18 bases between the germline ends. The CDR3 sequence is 15 residues long. Here the CDR3 reads CASSRGQATLYGYTF. The CDR3 DNA is TGTGCCAGCAGTCGCGGGCAGGCGACTTTGTATGGCTACACCTTC.

The chain uses TRBV27 and TRBJ2-5; 9 bases match TRBD2. The ends lost 0 bases at V and 3 bases at J; junction bases unmatched: 2. From germline, CDR1 is MNHEY and CDR2 SMNVEV (reference sequence). The CDR3 has 15 residues. The CDR3 sequence is CASSLSLAGKETQYF. Here the CDR3 DNA reads TGTGCCAGCAGTTTATCCCTAGCGGGGAAAGAGACCCAGTACTTC.

The gene calls are TRBV11-2 and TRBJ2-7; D is ambiguous. Germline-derived CDR1 and CDR2 are SGHAT and FQNNGV. CDR3 length: 13 amino acids. V dropped 0 bases and J dropped 6 bases, with 9 bases sitting between them. The CDR3 spells CASSLDPRSEQYF. In DNA form, the CDR3 reads TGTGCCAGCAGCTTAGATCCAAGGAGCGAGCAGTACTTC. Full variable domain (rest looked up from reference TRBV11-2 and TRBJ2-7): EAGVAQSPRYKIIEKRQSVAFWCNPISGHATLYWYQQILGQGPKLLIQFQNNGVVDDSQLPKDRFSAERLKGVDSTLKIQPAKLEDSAVYLCASSLDPRSEQYFGPGTRLTVT.

The chain combines TRBV29-1 with TRBJ2-5, with D tentatively TRBD1 (5 bases). The CDR3 length is 15 residues. Germline lookup yields CDR1 SQVTM and CDR2 ANQGSEA. The V gene lost 2 bases and the J gene lost 0 bases, with 13 bases spanning the gap. CDR3 sequence: CSVEPTVPHQETQYF. CDR3 DNA sequence: TGCAGCGTTGAACCGACAGTACCACACCAAGAGACCCAGTACTTC.